The 27 T cell receptor beta chains listed next were all sequenced from one sample in a study of T cells in Graves' hyperthyroidism and ophthalmopathy. The CDR3 regions of TCR beta were amplified from RNA transcripts. During a first-round RT-PCR of the TCR CDR3, the HTBI primer set was used. TCRdb recomputed calls from the multiplex PCR reads with MiXCR, one row per CDR3 protein. Of more than 300,000 distinct CDR3 sequences detected, 17% appear once; the ten largest clones hold approximately 30%. The material sequenced was blood. These receptors came from a woman aged 30 to 39 with Graves' hyperthyroidism that later progressed to Graves' ophthalmopathy.

V gene TRBV5-1 combines with J gene TRBJ2-3; 9 nucleotides match TRBD1. The CDR3 covers 16 residues. Germline CDR1 and CDR2: SGHRS and YFSETQ. The trim removed 4 bases at V and 2 bases at J, leaving 8 bases unmatched. CDR3: CASSPEQGANTDTQYF. For the CDR3, the DNA is TGCGCCAGCAGCCCAGAACAGGGGGCGAACACAGATACGCAGTATTTT.

This clonotype was detected a few times. The chain carries TRBV20-1 and TRBJ2-2; 7 bases match TRBD1. The V gene end was trimmed by 6 bases and the J gene end by 3 bases; junction bases not matched to a gene: 7. In germline, CDR1 is DFQATT, CDR2 SNEGSKA (reference sequence). This CDR3 has 14 amino acids. This CDR3 reads CSARQGVYTGELFF. In nucleotides, the CDR3 is TGCAGTGCAAGGCAGGGGGTGTACACCGGGGAGCTGTTTTTT.

This clonotype was picked up many times. The V gene is TRBV10-3, the J gene TRBJ2-7; 13 bases match TRBD2. The V segment lost 10 bases and the J segment 2 bases; nucleotides outside the gene matches: 11. Looked up from germline, CDR1 is ENHRY and CDR2 is SYGVKD. This CDR3 has 16 residues. CDR3 DNA sequence: TGTGCCACGAAAGAGACTAGCGGGAGGTCTACCTACGAGCAGTACTTC. Translating it yields CATKETSGRSTYEQYF.

This clonotype was found a few times. The V and J genes are TRBV20-1 and TRBJ2-1; 10 positions match TRBD2. J was trimmed by 1 base and V by 6 bases; bases with no gene match: 3. This CDR3 has 14 residues. Per germline, CDR1 DFQATT and CDR2 SNEGSKA (reference sequence). In DNA form, the CDR3 reads TGCAGTGCCCTAGCGGGAGTATCCTACAATGAGCAGTTCTTC. Protein sequence: CSALAGVSYNEQFF.

This clonotype was seen a handful of times. The chain couples TRBV28 to TRBJ2-7; weak D call: TRBD1 (5 bases). V lost 3 bases to trimming and J lost 2 bases, with 23 bases between them. CDR1 and CDR2 (germline): MDHEN, SYDVKM. The length of the CDR3 is 18 residues. The CDR3 bases are TGTGCCAGCAGTTTTAGTACACTGATGACAGCCACAACCTACGAGCAGTACTTC. Translated, it gives CASSFSTLMTATTYEQYF.

This clonotype was found many times. Given the absence of the conserved phenylalanine or tryptophan at the CDR3 end, a read error is likely. The chain couples TRBV2 to TRBJ2-7; TRBD2 aligns across 7 bases. Germline loops: CDR1 SNHLY, CDR2 FYNNEI. There are 14 residues in the CDR3. With V trimmed by 7 bases and J by 2 bases, 8 bases remained unmatched. CDR3 DNA sequence: TGTGCCAGCACAAAAACTAGCGTCGCCTACGAGCAGTACCTC. Translated, it gives CASTKTSVAYEQYL.

The chain has TRBV7-8 and TRBJ2-1; D perhaps matches TRBD2 (6 bases). Germline CDR1 is SGHVS and CDR2 is FQNEAQ. V was trimmed by 3 bases and J by 6 bases, leaving 9 bases between them. There are 13 residues in the CDR3. The CDR3 DNA is TGTGCCAGCAGCTTCTCGGGGGTCAATGAGCAGTTCTTC. Translating it yields CASSFSGVNEQFF.

For the CDR3, the DNA is TGTGCCAGCAGCAAATTTGGAAAGACCACAGATACGCAGTATTTT. Residues: CASSKFGKTTDTQYF. This rearrangement joins TRBV28 to TRBJ2-3, with D hard to call. V gave up 6 bases and J gave up 2 bases, with 15 bases separating them. Germline lookup yields CDR1 MDHEN and CDR2 SYDVKM. This CDR3 contains 15 residues.

This clonotype was detected ten times or more. The rearrangement uses TRBV10-3 and TRBJ2-5, with TRBD2 as a possible D gene (6 bases). This CDR3 has 15 amino acids. The V and J ends lost 3 bases and 0 bases respectively, with 11 bases between them. CDR1 and CDR2 from the germline V gene are ENHRY and SYGVKD. The CDR3 reads CAISDTAGHQETQYF. For the CDR3, the DNA is TGTGCCATCAGTGATACAGCGGGTCACCAAGAGACCCAGTACTTC.

The chain carries TRBV7-9 and TRBJ1-1; D unclear. Germline V gene sequence: CDR1 SEHNR, CDR2 FQNEAQ (reference sequence). With 5 bases removed from V and 3 bases from J, the gap between germline ends came to 16 bases. The CDR3 consists of 15 residues. The CDR3 protein is CASSPHLDTDTEAFF. In DNA form, the CDR3 reads TGTGCCAGCAGCCCTCATCTCGACACGGACACTGAAGCTTTCTTT.

This clonotype has more than one count but fewer than ten. V is TRBV29-1 and J is TRBJ2-5; TRBD1 or TRBD2 may be the D gene (5 bases each). Trimming removed 3 bases at V and 5 bases at J, with 16 bases between. CDR3 length: 14 amino acids. Germline CDR1 is SQVTM and CDR2 is ANQGSEA. The DNA of the CDR3 is TGCAGCGTTGAGGAGAGGGGTCGTGGTGAGACCCAGTACTTC. This gives the protein CSVEERGRGETQYF.

This clonotype was detected ten times or more. The gene calls are TRBV12-3 or TRBV12-4 and TRBJ2-2, with no clear D. V gave up 1 base and J gave up 6 bases, with 9 bases separating them. The CDR3 is made up of 14 amino acids. CDR3 nucleotides: TGTGCCAGCAGTTTAGAGGGCTTCGCCGGGGAGCTGTTTTTT. It codes for CASSLEGFAGELFF.

This clonotype was picked up many times. J is TRBJ2-5 and V is TRBV30; 9 nucleotides agree with TRBD2. J gave up 2 bases and V 1 base, and 8 bases lay outside the gene matches. Per the germline V gene, CDR1 is GTSNPN and CDR2 is SVGIG (reference sequence). The CDR3 runs to 16 residues. The CDR3 loop is CAWSGSFLAGQETQYF. CDR3 nucleotides: TGTGCCTGGAGTGGTAGTTTCCTAGCGGGGCAAGAGACCCAGTACTTC.

This clonotype came up many times. The chain recombines TRBV2 with TRBJ2-5, with D possibly being TRBD2 (5 bases). Germline V gene lookup returns CDR1 SNHLY and CDR2 FYNNEI. V lost 3 bases and J lost 5, with 13 bases in between. The CDR3 contains 14 residues. The CDR3 sequence is CASSDRGNWETQYF. The CDR3 nucleotides are TGTGCCAGCAGTGACCGGGGAAATTGGGAGACCCAGTACTTC.

The genes are TRBV6-1 and TRBJ1-5; D is unclear. Trimming took off 7 bases at V and 1 base at J, with 14 bases between the two ends. The germline gives CDR1 MNHNS, CDR2 SASEGT. CDR3 size: 15 residues. This chain's CDR3 is CASTRGPGSNQPQHF. In DNA form, the CDR3 reads TGTGCCAGCACCAGAGGGCCAGGAAGCAATCAGCCCCAGCATTTT.

The V and J genes are TRBV6-1 and TRBJ1-2, with D possibly TRBD1 on 5 matching bases. In germline, CDR1 is MNHNS, CDR2 SASEGT. The CDR3 is 15 amino acids. V was cut by 5 bases and J by 2 bases, with 15 bases left in between. In nucleotides, the CDR3 is TGTGCCAGCAGTAAACCGGGACTCTCAAACTATGGCTACACCTTC. Protein product: CASSKPGLSNYGYTF.

CDR3 nucleotides: TGTGCCAGCAGTTACGGGCTAGCGGGGCCAGGTACGCAGTATTTT. Residues: CASSYGLAGPGTQYF. The rearrangement uses TRBV6-2 or TRBV6-3 and TRBJ2-3; 9 nucleotides line up with TRBD2. The junction had 8 bases not matched to a gene; V was cut back by 2 bases and J by 8 bases. The V gene's germline CDR1 is MNHEY and CDR2 SVGEGT. The CDR3 totals 15 residues.

At least ten counts were recorded for this clonotype. The chain uses TRBV6-1 and TRBJ2-7; a weak D match, TRBD2 (6 bases). The V gene's germline CDR1 is MNHNS and CDR2 SASEGT. CDR3 length: 14 residues. V dropped 5 bases and J dropped 7 bases, with 18 bases sitting between them. This CDR3 is CASSPTNPREEQYF. CDR3 sequence (DNA): TGTGCCAGCAGTCCCACAAATCCCCGGGAGGAGCAGTACTTC.

In its sample, this clonotype was seen many times. The chain joins TRBV7-9 to TRBJ1-5; 8 bases match TRBD1. This CDR3 has 16 residues. V was clipped by 5 bases and J by 7 bases; unmatched bases: 13. Germline lookup yields CDR1 SEHNR and CDR2 FQNEAQ (reference sequence). CDR3 region: CASSDSQTGVEQPQHF. The CDR3 DNA reads TGTGCCAGCAGCGACTCGCAGACAGGGGTAGAGCAGCCCCAGCATTTT.

This clonotype was counted ten times or more. V gene TRBV28 combines with J gene TRBJ2-5; tentatively, D is TRBD1 (6 bases). V was shortened by 6 bases and J by 2 bases, with 22 bases between the two germline ends. The CDR3 is 17 residues long. Looked up from germline, CDR1 is MDHEN and CDR2 is SYDVKM. Here the CDR3 reads CASSINRLRDKQETQYF. CDR3 nucleotides: TGTGCCAGCAGCATAAACCGTCTACGGGACAAGCAAGAGACCCAGTACTTC. Looking up the rest from reference TRBV28 and TRBJ2-5 gives the full variable domain: DVKVTQSSRYLVKRTGEKVFLECVQDMDHENMFWYRQDPGLGLRLIYFSYDVKMKEKGDIPEGYSVSREKKERFSLILESASTNQTSMYLCASSINRLRDKQETQYFGPGTRLLVL.

This clonotype was found many times. The V gene is TRBV20-1, the J gene TRBJ1-1; D ambiguous. Trimming shortened V by 5 bases and J by 1 base, and 11 bases separated the two germline ends. Germline CDR1 is DFQATT and CDR2 is SNEGSKA (reference sequence). This CDR3 spans 13 amino acids. CDR3 DNA: TGCAGTGCTCTCTCGCACCCGAACACTGAAGCTTTCTTT. Its translation: CSALSHPNTEAFF.

This clonotype was counted ten times or more. V gene TRBV27 combines with J gene TRBJ2-3, with D unclear. The V gene's germline CDR1 is MNHEY and CDR2 SMNVEV (reference sequence). Trimming removed 3 bases at V and 2 bases at J, with 9 bases between. This CDR3 comprises 14 residues. The CDR3 DNA sequence: TGTGCCAGCAGTTTTGCCTTCCCCACAGATACGCAGTATTTT. This sequence encodes CASSFAFPTDTQYF.

The table lists this clonotype with many counts. The rearrangement uses TRBV2 and TRBJ2-5; D perhaps matches TRBD2 (6 bases). Germline V CDR1 and CDR2: SNHLY, FYNNEI. V was clipped by 4 bases and J by 1 base, with 13 bases between them. The CDR3 spans 15 residues. CDR3 loop: CASSASRGTQETQYF. CDR3 bases: TGTGCCAGCAGTGCAAGTCGGGGGACCCAAGAGACCCAGTACTTC.

The sample holds many counts of this clonotype. The chain carries TRBV20-1 and TRBJ1-6; possibly TRBD1 for D (6 bases). The V and J ends lost 6 bases and 7 bases respectively, with 16 bases between them. Per the germline V gene, CDR1 is DFQATT and CDR2 is SNEGSKA (reference sequence). The length of the CDR3 is 14 residues. The CDR3 DNA reads as TGCAGTGCCGACCAGGGGTTTGGGAATTCACCCCTCCACTTT. Its protein is CSADQGFGNSPLHF.

This chain connects TRBV7-8 to TRBJ2-5; D might be TRBD2 (5 bases). The V end was cut by 1 base, the J end by 13 bases, with 10 bases between. Germline CDR1 reads SGHVS; CDR2 reads FQNEAQ. This CDR3 comprises 11 residues. In nucleotides, the CDR3 is TGTGCCAGCAGCTTAGGGGGAGTCGGGTACTTC. It yields the protein CASSLGGVGYF.

This clonotype was detected many times. The chain links TRBV19 to TRBJ1-6; no clear D gene. The V end lost 3 bases, the J end lost 2 bases, and 8 bases lay between the germline ends. The CDR3 runs to 15 residues. Germline V gene data show CDR1 as LNHDA and CDR2 as SQIVND (reference sequence). Written as DNA, the CDR3 is TGTGCCAGTAGTATGTCCGGGACCTATAATTCACCCCTCCACTTT. Protein: CASSMSGTYNSPLHF.

This clonotype was counted between two and nine times. The chain joins TRBV5-1 to TRBJ2-7, with 7 bases matching TRBD2. The CDR3 contains 13 residues. V lost 4 bases to trimming and J lost 4 bases; unmatched junction nucleotides: 5. Germline V gene sequence: CDR1 SGHRS, CDR2 YFSETQ. The CDR3 protein is CASSRDYRYEQYF. The CDR3 bases are TGCGCCAGCAGCCGGGACTACCGATACGAGCAGTACTTC.